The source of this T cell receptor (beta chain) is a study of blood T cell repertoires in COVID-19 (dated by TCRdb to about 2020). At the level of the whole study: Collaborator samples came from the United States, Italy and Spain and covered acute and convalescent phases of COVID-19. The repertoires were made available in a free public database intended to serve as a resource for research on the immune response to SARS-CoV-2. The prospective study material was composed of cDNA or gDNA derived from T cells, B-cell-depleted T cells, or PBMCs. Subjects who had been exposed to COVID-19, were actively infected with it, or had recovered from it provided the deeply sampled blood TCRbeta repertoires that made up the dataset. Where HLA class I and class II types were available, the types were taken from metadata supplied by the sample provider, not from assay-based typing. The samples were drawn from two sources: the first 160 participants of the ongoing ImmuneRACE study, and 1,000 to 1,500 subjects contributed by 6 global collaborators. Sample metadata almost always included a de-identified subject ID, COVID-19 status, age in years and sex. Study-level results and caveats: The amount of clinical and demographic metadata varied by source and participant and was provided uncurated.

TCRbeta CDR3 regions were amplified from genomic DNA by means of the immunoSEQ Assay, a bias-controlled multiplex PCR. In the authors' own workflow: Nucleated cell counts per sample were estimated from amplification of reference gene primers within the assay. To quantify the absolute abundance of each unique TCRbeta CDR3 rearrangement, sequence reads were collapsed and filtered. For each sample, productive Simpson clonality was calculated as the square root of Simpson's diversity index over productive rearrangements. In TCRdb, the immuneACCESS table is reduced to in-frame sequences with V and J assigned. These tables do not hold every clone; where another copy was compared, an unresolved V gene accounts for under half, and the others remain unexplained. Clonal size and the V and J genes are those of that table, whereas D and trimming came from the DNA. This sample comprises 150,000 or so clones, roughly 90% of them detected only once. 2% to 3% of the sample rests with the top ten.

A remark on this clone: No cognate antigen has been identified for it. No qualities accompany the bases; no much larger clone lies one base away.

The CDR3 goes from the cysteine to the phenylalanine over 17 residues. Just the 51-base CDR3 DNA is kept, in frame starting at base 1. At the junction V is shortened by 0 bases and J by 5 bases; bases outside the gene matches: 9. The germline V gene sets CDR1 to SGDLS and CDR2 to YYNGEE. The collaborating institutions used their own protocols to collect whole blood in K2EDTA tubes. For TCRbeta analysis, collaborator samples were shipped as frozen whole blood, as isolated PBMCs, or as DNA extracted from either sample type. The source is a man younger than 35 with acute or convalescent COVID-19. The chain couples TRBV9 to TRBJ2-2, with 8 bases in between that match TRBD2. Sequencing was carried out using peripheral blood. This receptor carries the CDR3 CASSVAGTSRLTGELFF. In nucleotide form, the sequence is TGTGCCAGCAGCGTAGCCGGGACTAGTAGGTTAACCGGGGAGCTGTTTTTT.